This passage covers 27 T cell receptor beta chains from one sample sequenced in a study of a mutant IDH1 vaccine in newly diagnosed glioma. Which antigens these TCRs recognize remains unknown. Repertoires were generated with immunoSEQ multiplex PCR, while TCRdb's copy carries only in-frame clones and drops some. This table has about 59,000 clones, just under 90% appearing once. Time point described: week 5, during vaccination. One vaccine dose held 300 ug of mutant IDH1 20-mer peptide and came with topical imiquimod. Here the sequenced sample was PBMCs, taken from a glioma patient whose treatment included an IDH1 peptide vaccine. The receptors were sampled from a woman between 40 and 50 years old with glioma.

The genes are TRBV7-9 and TRBJ1-1, with D possibly TRBD1 on 5 matching bases. The V and J ends lost 5 bases and 1 base respectively, with 11 bases between them. In germline, CDR1 is SEHNR, CDR2 FQNEAQ (reference sequence). CDR3 length: 14 residues. The CDR3 sequence: CASSLMGGNTEAFF. The CDR3 bases are TGTGCCAGCAGCCTGATGGGGGGGAACACTGAAGCTTTCTTT.

This chain joins TRBV2 and TRBJ2-3; no reliable D call. The CDR3 covers 11 residues. Germline CDR1 is SNHLY and CDR2 is FYNNEI. Trimming cost V 3 bases and J 2 bases, with 0 bases left between them. The CDR3 here is CASSDTDTQYF. The CDR3 DNA follows: TGTGCCAGCAGTGACACAGATACGCAGTATTTT.

The rearrangement joins TRBV6-6 to TRBJ1-2, with 7 bases identical to TRBD1. The CDR3 runs 16 residues. Germline values: CDR1 MNHNY, CDR2 SVGAGI (reference sequence). The V gene end was trimmed by 1 base and the J gene end by 7 bases; junction bases not matched to a gene: 12. CDR3 region: CASSYLPTGSSIGYTF. As DNA, the CDR3 is TGTGCCAGCAGTTACTTGCCGACAGGGTCTAGCATTGGCTACACCTTC.

The gene calls are TRBV7-6 and TRBJ2-2, with D tentatively TRBD1 (5 bases). Per the germline V gene, CDR1 is SGHVS and CDR2 is FNYEAQ. The V gene lost 8 bases and the J gene lost 0 bases, with 7 bases spanning the gap. CDR3 length: 13 residues. The CDR3 sequence is CASGQANTGELFF. The CDR3 region has the DNA TGTGCCAGCGGACAAGCGAACACCGGGGAGCTGTTTTTT.

The genes are TRBV5-6 and TRBJ1-4; D may be TRBD1 (5 bases). The CDR3 consists of 14 residues. CDR1 SGHDT and CDR2 YYEEEE come from the germline V gene. Trimming took off 6 bases at V and 4 bases at J, with 13 bases between the two ends. Here the CDR3 reads CASTIGALNEKLFF. For the CDR3, the DNA is TGTGCCAGCACGATAGGGGCCCTTAATGAAAAACTGTTTTTT.

J is TRBJ1-4 and V is TRBV27; TRBD1 might be the D (6 bases). The CDR3 has 15 amino acids. Germline values: CDR1 MNHEY, CDR2 SMNVEV (reference sequence). Trimming left V 1 base short and J 7 bases short, with 13 bases between. CDR3 amino acids: CASSLFPGAVEKLFF. Written as DNA, the CDR3 is TGTGCCAGCAGTTTATTTCCGGGGGCGGTTGAAAAACTGTTTTTT.

V is TRBV7-9 and J is TRBJ2-2; D remains unclear. Germline V gives CDR1 SEHNR, CDR2 FQNEAQ (reference sequence). Trimming pared 5 bases from V and 2 bases from J, leaving 15 bases between. This CDR3 comprises 16 residues. CDR3 protein: CASSPLDASNTGELFF. The CDR3 region has the DNA TGTGCCAGCAGCCCCCTCGACGCCAGCAACACCGGGGAGCTGTTTTTT. Together with reference TRBV7-9 and TRBJ2-2, the CDR3 gives the full variable domain: DTGVSQNPRHKITKRGQNVTFRCDPISEHNRLYWYRQTLGQGPEFLTYFQNEAQLEKSRLLSDRFSAERPKGSFSTLEIQRTEQGDSAMYLCASSPLDASNTGELFFGEGSRLTVL.

This sequence joins TRBV4-2 and TRBJ1-4, with 8 bases lining up with TRBD1. The J segment lost 6 bases and the V segment lost 4 bases, leaving 4 bases of the junction unmatched. CDR3 length equals 14 residues. From germline, CDR1 is LGHNA and CDR2 YNFKEQ. CDR3 DNA: TGTGCCAGCAGCCCAGGGGGCCGTGATGAAAAACTGTTTTTT. Protein: CASSPGGRDEKLFF.

V gene TRBV27 combines with J gene TRBJ2-1; D perhaps matches TRBD2 (6 bases). CDR3 length: 13 amino acids. The germline V and J ends were trimmed by 4 bases and 6 bases, with 10 bases remaining between them. Looked up from germline, CDR1 is MNHEY and CDR2 is SMNVEV (reference sequence). DNA of the CDR3: TGTGCCAGCAGTTGGGGCGGGGTCAATGAGCAGTTCTTC. As protein: CASSWGGVNEQFF.

The chain's CDR3 is CASMRVQGALDYTF. The CDR3 nucleotides read TGTGCCAGCATGAGGGTGCAGGGGGCCCTAGACTACACCTTC. V is TRBV2 and J is TRBJ1-2; 8 bases are shared with TRBD1. Germline CDR1 SNHLY, CDR2 FYNNEI. CDR3 length: 14 residues. The V segment lost 7 bases and the J segment 10 bases; nucleotides outside the gene matches: 14.

This chain uses TRBV6-5 with TRBJ2-1; 8 bases are a match to TRBD2. Germline CDR1 reads MNHEY; CDR2 reads SVGAGI. This CDR3 contains 15 residues. V trimming: 6 bases; J trimming: 0 bases; junction bases outside the gene matches: 4. The CDR3 DNA reads TGTGCCAGCAGCCGGGGGGGAAGCTCCTACAATGAGCAGTTCTTC. Translating gives CASSRGGSSYNEQFF.

V gene TRBV6-6 combines with J gene TRBJ1-5; 7 nucleotides agree with TRBD1. CDR3 length: 15 residues. Germline trimming cut 0 bases from V and 4 bases from J; bases unmatched to any gene: 3. The germline V gene has CDR1 MNHNY and CDR2 SVGAGI (reference sequence). The CDR3 loop is CASSYSDRMNQPQHF. In DNA form, the CDR3 reads TGTGCCAGCAGTTACTCGGACAGGATGAATCAGCCCCAGCATTTT.

This clone was seen only once. This rearrangement joins TRBV4-3 to TRBJ2-2, with 12 positions matching TRBD2. The V segment lost 4 bases and the J segment 0 bases; nucleotides outside the gene matches: 3. CDR1 is LGHNA, CDR2 YSLEER, per germline. The CDR3 loop spans 17 amino acids. CDR3 sequence (DNA): TGCGCCAGCAGCCGCGGGACTAGCGGGCCGAACACCGGGGAGCTGTTTTTT. Translated: CASSRGTSGPNTGELFF.

The DNA for the CDR3 is TGCAGCGTGGAGGGACAGGGGGTCTACAATGAGCAGTTCTTC. Protein sequence: CSVEGQGVYNEQFF. V is TRBV29-1 and J is TRBJ2-1; 11 nucleotides match TRBD1. In germline, CDR1 is SQVTM, CDR2 ANQGSEA. Trimming at V came to 6 bases and at J to 3 bases, leaving 4 bases not matched to a gene. The CDR3 is 14 residues long.

The rearrangement links TRBV19 to TRBJ1-5; D gene uncertain. This CDR3 contains 15 residues. Germline lookup yields CDR1 LNHDA and CDR2 SQIVND (reference sequence). The V end lost 3 bases, the J end lost 0 bases, and 9 bases lay between the germline ends. CDR3 DNA: TGTGCCAGTAGTATCTTTCAATATAGCAATCAGCCCCAGCATTTT. Its protein is CASSIFQYSNQPQHF.

This chain uses TRBV7-8 with TRBJ2-6; perhaps TRBD2 as D (6 bases). Germline CDR1 is SGHVS and CDR2 is FQNEAQ. V was cut by 4 bases and J by 0 bases, with 19 bases left in between. The CDR3 covers 19 residues. The CDR3 DNA follows: TGTGCCAGCAGCTCCCAAGTCGGGAGTTCGAGCTCTGGGGCCAACGTCCTGACTTTC. As protein: CASSSQVGSSSSGANVLTF. The full variable domain, in which reference TRBV7-8 and TRBJ2-6 provide the parts outside the CDR3, is GAGVSQSPRYKVAKRGQDVALRCDPISGHVSLFWYQQALGQGPEFLTYFQNEAQLDKSGLPSDRFFAERPEGSVSTLKIQRTQQEDSAVYLCASSSQVGSSSSGANVLTFGAGSRLTVL.

This clone was observed once. V is TRBV20-1 and J is TRBJ2-7, with a weak D call TRBD2 (5 bases). The CDR3 totals 10 residues. Trimming took off 5 bases at V and 7 bases at J, with 9 bases between the two ends. Germline V gene data show CDR1 as DFQATT and CDR2 as SNEGSKA (reference sequence). The CDR3 is CSAAGGEQYF. CDR3 nucleotides: TGCAGTGCTGCGGGTGGGGAGCAGTACTTC.

The count of this clone is one. This chain joins TRBV6-4 and TRBJ1-1, with TRBD1 matching 9 bases. Trimming took 5 bases from V and 5 from J; bases not matched to a gene: 6. The CDR3 loop spans 14 amino acids. The germline CDR1 and CDR2 sequences are MRHNA and SNTAGT. This CDR3 is CASSRTGEGTEAFF. As DNA, the CDR3 is TGTGCCAGCAGTAGGACAGGGGAGGGGACTGAAGCTTTCTTT.

CDR3 in amino acids: CASSQDNSYSNQPQHF. The CDR3 DNA sequence: TGTGCCAGCAGCCAAGATAACAGCTATAGCAATCAGCCCCAGCATTTT. The V gene is TRBV4-2, the J gene TRBJ1-5; D gene unclear. CDR1 is LGHNA and CDR2 is YNFKEQ in the germline V gene. V gave up 0 bases and J gave up 0 bases, with 9 bases separating them. The CDR3 runs 16 residues.

The chain uses TRBV7-9 and TRBJ2-3; a possible D gene is TRBD2 (6 bases). CDR1 and CDR2 (germline): SEHNR, FQNEAQ (reference sequence). Trimming shortened V by 10 bases and J by 2 bases, and 13 bases separated the two germline ends. The CDR3 runs to 13 residues. CDR3 sequence: CAKSTGDTDTQYF. The CDR3 DNA is TGTGCCAAATCGACGGGAGACACAGATACGCAGTATTTT. Full variable domain (rest looked up from reference TRBV7-9 and TRBJ2-3): DTGVSQNPRHKITKRGQNVTFRCDPISEHNRLYWYRQTLGQGPEFLTYFQNEAQLEKSRLLSDRFSAERPKGSFSTLEIQRTEQGDSAMYLCAKSTGDTDTQYFGPGTRLTVL.

The rearrangement links TRBV15 to TRBJ1-2; 9 bases fit TRBD1. The junction had 10 bases not matched to a gene; V was cut back by 1 base and J by 4 bases. CDR1 and CDR2 from the germline V gene are LNHNV and YYDKDF (reference sequence). The CDR3 is made up of 17 amino acids. CDR3 sequence: CATSRGALGQGSYGYTF. The DNA for the CDR3 is TGTGCCACCAGCAGAGGAGCTCTGGGACAGGGTTCCTATGGCTACACCTTC.

The genes are TRBV7-9 and TRBJ1-2, with TRBD1 as a possible D gene (5 bases). Trimming pared 5 bases from V and 0 bases from J, leaving 13 bases between. The CDR3 has 15 residues. Germline V lookup: CDR1 SEHNR, CDR2 FQNEAQ (reference sequence). CDR3 sequence (DNA): TGTGCCAGCAGCCCCCAGGGCCTTACTAACTATGGCTACACCTTC. Amino acids: CASSPQGLTNYGYTF.

V and J are TRBV2 and TRBJ2-5; D gene uncertain. Trimming pared 1 base from V and 2 bases from J, leaving 11 bases between. Germline values: CDR1 SNHLY, CDR2 FYNNEI. The CDR3 is made up of 15 amino acids. CDR3 region: CASSEEVGQQETQYF. The CDR3 DNA is TGTGCCAGCAGTGAAGAGGTAGGGCAGCAAGAGACCCAGTACTTC. Variable domain in full (rest from reference TRBV2 and TRBJ2-5): EPEVTQTPSHQVTQMGQEVILRCVPISNHLYFYWYRQILGQKVEFLVSFYNNEISEKSEIFDDQFSVERPDGSNFTLKIRSTKLEDSAMYFCASSEEVGQQETQYFGPGTRLLVL.

This clone was seen a single time. The chain recombines TRBV15 with TRBJ2-6, with D perhaps assigned TRBD1 or TRBD2 (5 bases each). The V end was cut by 3 bases, the J end by 2 bases, with 8 bases between. Per germline, CDR1 LNHNV and CDR2 YYDKDF (reference sequence). CDR3 length: 15 residues. Written as DNA, the CDR3 is TGTGCCACCAGCAGGGGGGAAACTGGGGCCAACGTCCTGACTTTC. Residues: CATSRGETGANVLTF.

The chain links TRBV7-9 to TRBJ1-3; TRBD1 is a possible D gene (5 bases). The germline gives CDR1 SEHNR, CDR2 FQNEAQ (reference sequence). The CDR3 is 18 amino acids. The V and J ends lost 5 bases and 1 base respectively, with 21 bases between them. The DNA of the CDR3 is TGTGCCAGCAGCCCACGCGGGATAAGAGGGGATTCTGGAAACACCATATATTTT. Translated: CASSPRGIRGDSGNTIYF.

Here the CDR3 DNA reads TGTGCCAGCAGCAAGGGGGCTGGGCAGCCCCAGCATTTT. It codes for CASSKGAGQPQHF. The chain is built from TRBV6-6 and TRBJ1-5, with TRBD1 matching over 7 bases. Germline values: CDR1 MNHNY, CDR2 SVGAGI (reference sequence). J gave up 7 bases and V 6 bases, and 6 bases lay outside the gene matches. CDR3 size: 13 residues.

CDR3: CASTGLAFPRPNEQFF. The DNA for the CDR3 is TGTGCCAGTACGGGACTAGCCTTTCCCCGACCAAATGAGCAGTTCTTC. The genes are TRBV19 and TRBJ2-1; 9 positions match TRBD2. This CDR3 is 16 amino acids long. Germline assignment: CDR1 LNHDA and CDR2 SQIVND (reference sequence). Losses at the gene ends were 7 bases for V and 7 bases for J; bases not matched to a gene: 14.